This T cell receptor (beta chain) was sequenced in a study of cytomegalovirus exposure and HLA in healthy donors. Study context: The same platform used for the 500 to 850 first-cohort repertoires was also used for the 95 to 150 validation repertoires, as a later analysis reported.

Overall study results and limits: Specificity for CMV antigens was confirmed in vitro for three of the CMV-associated chains. Per published reports, the classifier diagnosed cytomegalovirus status with high specificity and sensitivity.

A word on this clone: Antigen: not known.

The donors were members of the validation cohort comprising over a hundred subjects, separate from the roughly 690-subject first cohort. Only in-frame clones appear in the TCRdb table, and some are missing; sequencing was by immunoSEQ multiplex PCR. The sample holds some 140,000 clones; 75% to 90% are singletons and the top ten take about 6.6%. Sequenced sample: PBMCs. This TCR came from a woman aged 25 to 39 in good health and CMV-seropositive.

CDR3 residues: CASSWTGSYEQYF. The CDR3 DNA sequence: TGCGCCAGCAGCTGGACAGGTTCCTACGAGCAGTACTTC. V usage is TRBV5-1 and J usage is TRBJ2-7, with 7 bases aligning to TRBD1. Unmatched junction bases numbered 1, after V lost 3 bases and J lost 1 base. Germline V gene lookup returns CDR1 SGHRS and CDR2 YFSETQ. The CDR3 has 13 residues. Based on the CDR3 plus reference TRBV5-1 and TRBJ2-7, the full variable domain is KAGVTQTPRYLIKTRGQQVTLSCSPISGHRSVSWYQQTPGQGLQFLFEYFSETQRNKGNFPGRFSGRQFSNSRSEMNVSTLELGDSALYLCASSWTGSYEQYFGPGTRLTVT.